The TCR beta chain described here comes from a study of shared clonotypes between healthy human individuals. Sequencing was performed with immunoSEQ multiplex PCR; in TCRdb, only in-frame clones are kept and a portion is missing. This table holds roughly 1,100,000 clones, about 76% found once. Losses at the gene ends were 6 bases for V and 7 bases for J; bases not matched to a gene: 5. CDR1 SNHLY and CDR2 FYNNEI come from the germline V gene. There are 12 residues in the CDR3. V usage is TRBV2 and J usage is TRBJ1-1; 7 bases are shared with TRBD1. The sequence came from a man aged 18 to 35 in good health. Sequenced input: memory CD4+ T cells sorted from blood. Sample subset: CD45RA-negative fraction. This chain's CDR3 is CASRAGGIEAFF. CDR3 nucleotide sequence: TGTGCCAGCAGGGCAGGGGGAATTGAAGCTTTCTTT.